The present T cell receptor (beta chain) was sequenced within a study of T cell repertoires in cytomegalovirus infection. General study results and limits: Summed frequency of shared TCR beta families picked out CMV carriers who also had the relevant HLA. Dominating the ex vivo response were HLA-C-restricted CMV-specific TCR beta clonotypes.

From the reads, TCRdb called clonotypes with MiXCR, one entry per CDR3 protein. This table has 400,000 to 600,000 distinct CDR3 sequences, more than 40% appearing once. This clonotype was seen a handful of times. No antigen is known for it. The CDR3 extends over 14 amino acids. Germline trimming cut 7 bases from V and 3 bases from J; bases unmatched to any gene: 5. This receptor was obtained from a human donor in good health (CMV status not recorded). Some clones in this sample may be carry-over from other donors' samples. The rearrangement uses TRBV12-3 or TRBV12-4 and TRBJ1-1, with 10 bases that match TRBD1. The material sequenced was cultured PBMCs, taken from culture after CMV antigen stimulation. The DNA of the CDR3 is TGTGCCAGCATCTCCGGGACAGGGGACACTGAAGCTTTCTTT. It specifies CASISGTGDTEAFF.